Each of the 22 T cell receptor beta chains below was sequenced from the same sample in a study of cytotoxic CD8 clonotypes in ibrutinib-treated CLL. TCRdb's copy holds only in-frame clones and misses some; the assay was immunoSEQ multiplex PCR. Of 270,000 or so clones in the sample, approximately 76% were seen once. The sequences come from PBMCs, collected at disease progression, from a patient treated with ibrutinib. The receptors originated from a human donor with chronic lymphocytic leukemia.

In this sample, this clone turned up a few times. CDR3 loop: CASSVGRQEHTGNTIYF. The CDR3 DNA is TGTGCCAGCAGCGTAGGTAGGCAGGAACACACTGGAAACACCATATATTTT. The rearrangement uses TRBV9 and TRBJ1-3; D gene uncertain. There are 17 residues in the CDR3. Between the trimmed V and J ends, which lost 0 bases and 2 bases, there was a span of 15 bases. CDR1 is SGDLS and CDR2 is YYNGEE in the germline V gene.

V gene TRBV28 combines with J gene TRBJ2-7; a weak D match, TRBD1 (6 bases). The CDR3 has 16 residues. The germline CDR1 and CDR2 sequences are MDHEN and SYDVKM. V was shortened by 2 bases and J by 0 bases, with 14 bases between the two germline ends. This CDR3 is CASSLPPGHHSYEQYF. DNA for the CDR3: TGTGCCAGCAGTTTACCGCCGGGACATCACTCCTACGAGCAGTACTTC.

The V gene is TRBV7-6, the J gene TRBJ2-7; D is unclear. This CDR3 is built from 13 residues. Trimming stripped 4 bases from V and 6 bases from J, with 13 bases between. From germline, CDR1 is SGHVS and CDR2 FNYEAQ. CDR3: CASSSPHGREQYF. The CDR3 nucleotides are TGTGCCAGCAGCTCCCCTCACGGGCGCGAGCAGTACTTC. The entire variable domain, with the rest obtained from reference TRBV7-6 and TRBJ2-7, is as follows: GAGVSQSPRYKVTKRGQDVALRCDPISGHVSLYWYRQALGQGPEFLTYFNYEAQQDKSGLPNDRFSAERPEGSISTLTIQRTEQRDSAMYRCASSSPHGREQYFGPGTRLTVT.

V gene TRBV6-5 combines with J gene TRBJ2-2; D may be TRBD2 (5 bases). The CDR3 runs 11 residues. V lost 6 bases to trimming and J lost 7 bases, with 6 bases between them. Germline CDR1 MNHEY, CDR2 SVGAGI. The CDR3 region is CASSTSGELFF. CDR3 nucleotides: TGTGCCAGCAGCACTAGCGGGGAGCTGTTTTTT.

The genes are TRBV29-1 and TRBJ1-1; D call uncertain. This CDR3 comprises 13 residues. Trimming cost V 2 bases and J 0 bases, with 7 bases left between them. Germline assignment: CDR1 SQVTM and CDR2 ANQGSEA. The CDR3 sequence: CSVELQLNTEAFF. The DNA of the CDR3 is TGCAGCGTTGAATTGCAGTTGAACACTGAAGCTTTCTTT.

The chain couples TRBV6-1 to TRBJ2-7; 7 bases match TRBD1. The V segment lost 4 bases and the J segment 3 bases; nucleotides outside the gene matches: 6. This CDR3 comprises 14 residues. Germline CDR1 reads MNHNS; CDR2 reads SASEGT. The CDR3 DNA is TGTGCCAGCAGTGCGGGACAGACCGTCTACGAGCAGTACTTC. Translated: CASSAGQTVYEQYF.

Here the CDR3 reads CASSTSGGTYEQYF. The CDR3 bases are TGTGCCAGCAGCACTAGCGGGGGGACTTACGAGCAGTACTTC. This chain links TRBV7-8 with TRBJ2-7; the match to TRBD2 covers 12 bases. V shed 5 bases, J shed 4 bases, and the junction held 3 bases outside the gene matches. The CDR3 runs to 14 residues. Looked up from germline, CDR1 is SGHVS and CDR2 is FQNEAQ.

The chain links TRBV28 to TRBJ1-1; D remains unclear. Deletions cut 2 bases from V and 1 base from J, with 5 bases between. This CDR3 is 13 amino acids long. Germline-derived CDR1 and CDR2 are MDHEN and SYDVKM. CDR3 coding DNA: TGTGCCAGCAGTTTAGGCCCGAACACTGAAGCTTTCTTT. This sequence encodes CASSLGPNTEAFF.

This rearrangement joins TRBV6-5 to TRBJ2-5; D gene unclear. Trimming took 9 bases from V and 4 from J, leaving 12 bases between them. The CDR3 totals 12 residues. Per the germline V gene, CDR1 is MNHEY and CDR2 is SVGAGI. CDR3 bases: TGTGCCAGTTGCCCCTTAGGAGAGACCCAGTACTTC. It specifies CASCPLGETQYF.

This chain connects TRBV2 to TRBJ2-5; the match to TRBD1 covers 8 bases. CDR1 is SNHLY, CDR2 FYNNEI, per germline. J gave up 4 bases and V 1 base, and 2 bases lay outside the gene matches. This CDR3 is 14 amino acids long. CDR3 nucleotide sequence: TGTGCCAGCAGTGAAGGGACAGGGACAGAGACCCAGTACTTC. Amino acids: CASSEGTGTETQYF.

This clone was seen a single time. The V gene is TRBV29-1, the J gene TRBJ2-3, with D unresolved. The CDR3 has 15 amino acids. V lost 0 bases, J lost 4 bases, and 14 bases lay in between. Germline CDR1 and CDR2: SQVTM and ANQGSEA. CDR3 loop: CSVEDRLAGADTQYF. The CDR3 region has the DNA TGCAGCGTTGAAGATCGATTAGCTGGGGCAGATACGCAGTATTTT.

The rearrangement joins TRBV6-1 to TRBJ1-2; D is unresolved. The V gene lost 7 bases and the J gene lost 8 bases, with 23 bases spanning the gap. The CDR3 covers 15 residues. Germline V gene lookup returns CDR1 MNHNS and CDR2 SASEGT. The CDR3 loop reads CASTQTGPRAPGYTF. Written as DNA, the CDR3 is TGTGCCAGCACCCAAACCGGGCCCCGGGCGCCAGGCTACACCTTC.

This clone turned up a few times. CDR3 DNA: TGTGCCAGCAGTTACTCAGGGGGCACTAATGAAAAACTGTTTTTT. Translation gives CASSYSGGTNEKLFF. This chain connects TRBV6-5 to TRBJ1-4; TRBD1 matches 7 bases. CDR1 MNHEY and CDR2 SVGAGI come from the germline V gene. The V segment lost 0 bases and the J segment 2 bases; nucleotides outside the gene matches: 0. The length of the CDR3 is 15 residues.

The chain is built from TRBV9 and TRBJ2-1; TRBD2 agrees at 11 bases. This CDR3 has 16 amino acids. Germline assignment: CDR1 SGDLS and CDR2 YYNGEE. J gave up 6 bases and V 0 bases, and 5 bases lay outside the gene matches. The chain's CDR3 is CASSVVVSGRVNEQFF. For the CDR3, the DNA is TGTGCCAGCAGCGTAGTTGTTAGCGGGAGGGTCAATGAGCAGTTCTTC.

The rearrangement uses TRBV7-8 and TRBJ2-1; possible D gene TRBD2, 5 bases. Germline V gene lookup returns CDR1 SGHVS and CDR2 FQNEAQ. V was clipped by 8 bases and J by 1 base, with 15 bases between them. The CDR3 has 15 residues. The CDR3 nucleotides are TGTGCCAGCGCCGGATTTGACTATTCCTACAATGAGCAGTTCTTC. It translates to CASAGFDYSYNEQFF.

This chain connects TRBV14 to TRBJ1-4; 7 bases align to TRBD1. CDR1 is SGHDN, CDR2 FVKESK, per germline. Trimming cost V 0 bases and J 5 bases; bases outside gene matches: 6. The CDR3 has 16 residues. The CDR3 DNA sequence: TGTGCCAGCAGCCAAGACCCGACAGGGTTCAATGAAAAACTGTTTTTT. Its translation: CASSQDPTGFNEKLFF.

The V call is TRBV2, the J call TRBJ2-1; no clear D. V lost 7 bases and J 8 bases, leaving 15 bases between the germline ends. The germline V gene has CDR1 SNHLY and CDR2 FYNNEI. The CDR3 extends over 13 amino acids. CDR3 in amino acids: CASIGRSRDEQFF. CDR3 nucleotide sequence: TGTGCCAGCATTGGGCGGTCCCGCGATGAGCAGTTCTTC.

The genes are TRBV4-3 and TRBJ2-7, with 12 bases identical to TRBD2. The CDR3 consists of 14 residues. The trim removed 1 base at V and 5 bases at J, leaving 0 bases unmatched. The V gene's germline CDR1 is LGHNA and CDR2 YSLEER. CDR3 nucleotide sequence: TGCGCCAGCAGCCAAGGACTAGCGGGGGACGAGCAGTACTTC. Its protein product is CASSQGLAGDEQYF.

The chain combines TRBV6-5 with TRBJ2-2; 8 bases match TRBD2. The CDR3 covers 16 residues. The J segment lost 4 bases and the V segment lost 2 bases, leaving 6 bases of the junction unmatched. CDR1 and CDR2 (germline): MNHEY, SVGAGI. CDR3 sequence: CASSYTTGLATGELFF. Written as DNA, the CDR3 is TGTGCCAGCAGTTACACAACAGGACTAGCCACCGGGGAGCTGTTTTTT.

The chain links TRBV7-8 to TRBJ2-5; possibly TRBD2 for D (5 bases). Germline V CDR1 and CDR2: SGHVS, FQNEAQ. Trimming took off 5 bases at V and 5 bases at J, with 15 bases between the two ends. The length of the CDR3 is 14 residues. The CDR3 DNA follows: TGTGCCAGCAGCCTCAGGAGACCGGGGGAGACCCAGTACTTC. Its translation is CASSLRRPGETQYF.

The rearrangement links TRBV2 to TRBJ1-2, with D tentatively TRBD1 (5 bases). This CDR3 contains 13 residues. Trimming shortened V by 3 bases and J by 1 base, and 6 bases separated the two germline ends. CDR1 and CDR2 from the germline V gene are SNHLY and FYNNEI. The CDR3 nucleotides read TGTGCCAGCAGTGATGGGGGTAACTATGGCTACACCTTC. Protein: CASSDGGNYGYTF.

The chain has TRBV5-4 and TRBJ1-1; D unresolved. There are 15 residues in the CDR3. Trimming removed 3 bases at V and 0 bases at J, with 12 bases between. Germline V gene sequence: CDR1 SGHNT, CDR2 YYREEE (reference sequence). The CDR3 DNA sequence: TGTGCCAGCAGCTCCCGAATTAGTATGAACACTGAAGCTTTCTTT. It codes for CASSSRISMNTEAFF.